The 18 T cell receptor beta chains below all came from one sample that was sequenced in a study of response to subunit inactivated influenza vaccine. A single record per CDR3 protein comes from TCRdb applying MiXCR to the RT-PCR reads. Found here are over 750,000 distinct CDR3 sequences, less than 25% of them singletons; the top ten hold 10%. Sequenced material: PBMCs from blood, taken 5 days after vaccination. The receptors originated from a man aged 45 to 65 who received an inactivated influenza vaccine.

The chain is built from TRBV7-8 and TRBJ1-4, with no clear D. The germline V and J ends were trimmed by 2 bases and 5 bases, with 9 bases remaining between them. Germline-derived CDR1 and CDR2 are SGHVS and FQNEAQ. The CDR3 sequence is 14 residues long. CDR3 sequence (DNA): TGTGCCAGCAGCTTAAGAGGGCGGAATGAAAAACTGTTTTTT. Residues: CASSLRGRNEKLFF.

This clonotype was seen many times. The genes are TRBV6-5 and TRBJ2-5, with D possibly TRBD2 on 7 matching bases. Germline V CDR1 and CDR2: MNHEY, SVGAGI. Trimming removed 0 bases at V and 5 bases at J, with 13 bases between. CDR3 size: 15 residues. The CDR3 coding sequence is TGTGCCAGCAGTTACTCGGGCGGGGGCCTCGAGACCCAGTACTTC. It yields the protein CASSYSGGGLETQYF.

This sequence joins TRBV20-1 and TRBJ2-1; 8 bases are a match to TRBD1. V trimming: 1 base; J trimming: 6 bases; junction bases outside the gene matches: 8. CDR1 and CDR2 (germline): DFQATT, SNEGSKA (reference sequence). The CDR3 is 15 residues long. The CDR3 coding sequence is TGCAGTGCTAGAGGAGGACAGGGTTCGTCCAATGAGCAGTTCTTC. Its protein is CSARGGQGSSNEQFF.

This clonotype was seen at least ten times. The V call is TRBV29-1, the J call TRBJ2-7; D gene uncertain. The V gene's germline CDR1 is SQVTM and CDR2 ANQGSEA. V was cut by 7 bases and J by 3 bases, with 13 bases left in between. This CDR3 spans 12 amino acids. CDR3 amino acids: CSAGRSYYEQYF. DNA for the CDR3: TGCAGCGCCGGTCGCTCTTACTACGAGCAGTACTTC.

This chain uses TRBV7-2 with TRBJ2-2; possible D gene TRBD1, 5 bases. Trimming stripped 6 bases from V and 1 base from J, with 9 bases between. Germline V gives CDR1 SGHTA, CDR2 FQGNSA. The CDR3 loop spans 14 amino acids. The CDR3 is CASRFDRNTGELFF. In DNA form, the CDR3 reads TGTGCCAGCAGATTCGACAGGAACACCGGGGAGCTGTTTTTT.

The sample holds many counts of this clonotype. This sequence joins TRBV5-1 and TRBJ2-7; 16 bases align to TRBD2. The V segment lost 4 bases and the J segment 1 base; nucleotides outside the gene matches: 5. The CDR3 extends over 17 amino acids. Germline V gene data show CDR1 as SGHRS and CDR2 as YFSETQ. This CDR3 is CASSGTSGRAFSYEQYF. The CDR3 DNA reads TGCGCCAGCAGCGGGACTAGCGGGAGGGCCTTTTCCTACGAGCAGTACTTC.

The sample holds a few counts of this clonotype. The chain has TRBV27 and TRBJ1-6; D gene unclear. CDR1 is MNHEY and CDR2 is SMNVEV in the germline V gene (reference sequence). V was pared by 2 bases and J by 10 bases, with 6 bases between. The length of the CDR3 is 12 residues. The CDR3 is CASSLLGSPLHF. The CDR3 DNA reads TGTGCCAGCAGTTTACTCGGATCACCCCTCCACTTT.

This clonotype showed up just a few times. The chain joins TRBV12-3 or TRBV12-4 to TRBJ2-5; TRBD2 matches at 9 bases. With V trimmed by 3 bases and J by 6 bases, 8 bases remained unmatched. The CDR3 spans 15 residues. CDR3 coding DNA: TGTGCCAGCAGTTTCAGCGGGGGGCCGGGAAAGACCCAGTACTTC. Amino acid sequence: CASSFSGGPGKTQYF.

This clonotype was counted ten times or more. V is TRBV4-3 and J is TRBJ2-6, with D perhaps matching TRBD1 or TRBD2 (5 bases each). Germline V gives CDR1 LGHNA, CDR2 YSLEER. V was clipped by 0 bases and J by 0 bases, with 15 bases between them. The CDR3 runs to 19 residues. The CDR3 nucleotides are TGCGCCAGCAGCCAAGAGACGGGGCGGAGTTTCTCTGGGGCCAACGTCCTGACTTTC. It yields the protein CASSQETGRSFSGANVLTF.

Written as DNA, the CDR3 is TGCAGCGTTGAAGAATGGGAAAAACTGTTTTTT. As protein: CSVEEWEKLFF. The chain carries TRBV29-1 and TRBJ1-4; D unresolved. The germline V gene encodes CDR1 SQVTM and CDR2 ANQGSEA. The CDR3 consists of 11 residues. Deletions cut 0 bases from V and 8 bases from J, with 4 bases between. Full variable domain (outside the CDR3, taken from reference TRBV29-1 and TRBJ1-4): SAVISQKPSRDICQRGTSLTIQCQVDSQVTMMFWYRQQPGQSLTLIATANQGSEATYESGFVIDKFPISRPNLTFSTLTVSNMSPEDSSIYLCSVEEWEKLFFGSGTQLSVL.

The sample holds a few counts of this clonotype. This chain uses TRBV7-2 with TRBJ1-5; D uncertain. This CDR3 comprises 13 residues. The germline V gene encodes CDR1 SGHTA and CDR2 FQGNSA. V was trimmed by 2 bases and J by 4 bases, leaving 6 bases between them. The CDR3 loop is CASSLNKNQPQHF. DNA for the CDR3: TGTGCCAGCAGCTTAAATAAAAATCAGCCCCAGCATTTT. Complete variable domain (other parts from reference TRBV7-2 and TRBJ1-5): GAGVSQSPSNKVTEKGKDVELRCDPISGHTALYWYRQSLGQGLEFLIYFQGNSAPDKSGLPSDRFSAERTGGSVSTLTIQRTQQEDSAVYLCASSLNKNQPQHFGDGTRLSIL.

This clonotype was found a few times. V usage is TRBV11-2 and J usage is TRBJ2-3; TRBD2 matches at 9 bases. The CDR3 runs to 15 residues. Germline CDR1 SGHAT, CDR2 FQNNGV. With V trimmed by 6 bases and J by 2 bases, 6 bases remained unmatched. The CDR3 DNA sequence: TGTGCCAGCAGTACGACTAGCGGAAACACAGATACGCAGTATTTT. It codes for CASSTTSGNTDTQYF.

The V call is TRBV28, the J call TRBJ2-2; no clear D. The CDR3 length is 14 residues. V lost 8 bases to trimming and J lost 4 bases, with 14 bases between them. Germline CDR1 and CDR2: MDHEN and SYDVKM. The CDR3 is CASALVGGTGELFF. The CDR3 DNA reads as TGTGCCAGCGCCCTGGTGGGCGGCACCGGGGAGCTGTTTTTT.

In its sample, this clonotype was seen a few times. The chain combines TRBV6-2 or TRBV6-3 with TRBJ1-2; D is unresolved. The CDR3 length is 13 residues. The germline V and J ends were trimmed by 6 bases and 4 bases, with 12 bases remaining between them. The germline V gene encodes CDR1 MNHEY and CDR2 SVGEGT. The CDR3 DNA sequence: TGTGCCAGCAGCCAGGCCTCGAGCTATGGCTACACCTTC. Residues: CASSQASSYGYTF.

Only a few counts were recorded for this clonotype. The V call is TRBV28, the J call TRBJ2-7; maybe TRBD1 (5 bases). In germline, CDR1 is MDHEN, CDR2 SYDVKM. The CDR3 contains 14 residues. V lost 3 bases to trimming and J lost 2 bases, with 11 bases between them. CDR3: CASSFRAETYEQYF. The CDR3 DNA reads TGTGCCAGCAGTTTCAGGGCGGAAACCTACGAGCAGTACTTC.

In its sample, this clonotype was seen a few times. The CDR3 here is CSVAAGGYTEAFF. Here the CDR3 DNA reads TGCAGCGTCGCTGCAGGGGGATACACTGAAGCTTTCTTT. The V gene is TRBV29-1, the J gene TRBJ1-1; 7 nucleotides align to TRBD1. The germline gives CDR1 SQVTM, CDR2 ANQGSEA. V lost 6 bases, J lost 3 bases, and 7 bases stayed unmatched. The CDR3 spans 13 residues.

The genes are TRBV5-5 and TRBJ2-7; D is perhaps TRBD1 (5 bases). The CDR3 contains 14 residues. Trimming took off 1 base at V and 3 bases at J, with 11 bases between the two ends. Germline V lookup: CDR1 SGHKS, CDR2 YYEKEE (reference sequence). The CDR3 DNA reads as TGTGCCAGCAGCTTGTTTCCAGGGAACTACGAGCAGTACTTC. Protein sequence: CASSLFPGNYEQYF.

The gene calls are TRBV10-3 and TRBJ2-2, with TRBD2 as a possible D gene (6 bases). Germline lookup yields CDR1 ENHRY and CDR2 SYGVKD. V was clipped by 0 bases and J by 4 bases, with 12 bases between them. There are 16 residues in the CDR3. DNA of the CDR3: TGTGCCATCAGTGAGTCGACTAGGGCCGGCACCGGGGAGCTGTTTTTT. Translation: CAISESTRAGTGELFF.